Each of the 2 T cell receptor beta chains below was sequenced from the same sample in a study of beta chain features in type 1 diabetes. Reverse transcription of all isolated RNA meant that expressed TCRB transcripts were sequenced. Assay: immunoSEQ multiplex PCR; the TCRdb copy retains only in-frame clones and omits some. The sample holds hundreds of thousands of clones, 13% to 15% seen once. The sample comprised naive CD4+ T cells from blood. These receptors were collected from a woman between 40 and 55 years old in good health.

The CDR3 spells CSYQRFTEAFF. In DNA, the CDR3 is TGCAGCTACCAGCGGTTCACTGAAGCTTTCTTT. The genes are TRBV29-1 and TRBJ1-1; no clear D gene. Trimming left V 8 bases short and J 4 bases short, with 11 bases between. Per germline, CDR1 SQVTM and CDR2 ANQGSEA. The CDR3 runs 11 residues.

The chain carries TRBV18 and TRBJ1-2; TRBD1 might be the D (6 bases). V lost 3 bases, J lost 2 bases, and 13 bases lay in between. The germline gives CDR1 KGHSH, CDR2 LQKENI. The CDR3 is made up of 15 amino acids. The CDR3 spells CASSPMDSPNYGYTF. Written as DNA, the CDR3 is TGTGCCAGCTCACCGATGGACAGCCCCAACTATGGCTACACCTTC.